This T cell receptor (beta chain) was documented in a study of blood T cell repertoires in COVID-19. The method was immunoSEQ multiplex PCR; TCRdb's version includes in-frame clones alone and lacks a portion of them. The data contain about 190,000 clones, roughly 90% of them singletons. The V gene lost 3 bases and the J gene lost 6 bases, with 15 bases spanning the gap. Germline CDR1 reads MNHEY; CDR2 reads SVGEGT. The CDR3 loop spans 14 amino acids. The TCR sequence derives from a man in his forties with acute or convalescent COVID-19. The V and J genes are TRBV6-2 or TRBV6-3 and TRBJ2-7; weak D call: TRBD1 (6 bases). The sequencing sample was made of peripheral blood. In DNA form, the CDR3 reads TGTGCCAGCAGTTATGGGGGCCAACTTCGCGAGCAGTACTTC. The encoded protein is CASSYGGQLREQYF.